This TCR beta chain was obtained from a study of T-cell reconstitution after alpha-beta-depleted transplantation in children. In regard to this clonotype: What it recognizes is unknown.

Unique molecular identifiers were built into the TCRbeta library. Using its own MiXCR run on the PCR reads, TCRdb lists one record per CDR3 protein. In the table there are some 840,000 distinct CDR3 sequences, roughly 15% of which are singletons. General study results and limits: A year had passed since transplant, and T-cell counts and diversity by then came mostly from newly produced T cells. Day-60 TCRbeta diversity that was high in some patients was derived from surviving recipient T cells and thymic progenitors. Several hundred expanded graft clones reportedly supplied alpha-beta T cells about two months after transplant.

The receptor's source is a male patient younger than 18 who had a stem cell transplant for acute lymphoblastic leukemia, so the T cells may come from the graft donor. Sequenced here: PBMCs, mostly from graft donor cells, sampled 360 days after TCRalphabeta/CD19-depleted stem cell transplant.

CDR3 in amino acids: CASRKNPNTGELFF. CDR3 bases: TGTGCCAGCAGAAAAAACCCGAACACCGGGGAGCTGTTTTTT. The rearrangement joins TRBV7-3 to TRBJ2-2; D ambiguous. Trimming left V 6 bases short and J 0 bases short, with 8 bases between. Per germline, CDR1 SGHTA and CDR2 FQGTGA. The CDR3 is 14 amino acids.